These T cell receptor beta chains were read from a single sample in a study of T cell repertoires in aging, cancer and after chemotherapy. TCRdb used MiXCR to reprocess the multiplex PCR reads, holding one entry per CDR3 protein. Of about 9,200 distinct CDR3 sequences in the sample, about two fifths are singletons; the top ten hold around 3.4%. Material for sequencing was blood. These receptors all stem from a human donor in good health. Each CDR3 is given with its conserved first and last residue.

J: TRBJ1-1; V: TRBV19; CDR3: CASIKDGYTEAFF
J: TRBJ2-7; V: TRBV13; CDR3: CASSLTDEQYF
J: TRBJ1-4; V: TRBV27; CDR3: CAIEETGNEKLFF
J: TRBJ2-3; V: TRBV15; CDR3: CDTSREPRGSDTQYF
J: TRBJ2-5; V: TRBV19; CDR3: CASSDPRSEGKETQYF
J: TRBJ2-3; V: TRBV19; CDR3: CASSFQSTDTQYF
J: TRBJ2-3; V: TRBV12-3/TRBV12-4; CDR3: CASSPSGGASATQYF
J: TRBJ1-2; V: TRBV29-1; CDR3: CSVEGGGVPYGYTF
J: TRBJ1-4; V: TRBV20-1; CDR3: CSARGGTLRDEKLFF
J: TRBJ2-2; V: TRBV6-1; CDR3: CASNDFGELFF
J: TRBJ2-1; V: TRBV19; CDR3: CASSIVGTYNEQFF
J: TRBJ1-1; V: TRBV7-6; CDR3: CASSLLGQGGTTEAFF
J: TRBJ1-2; V: TRBV5-4; CDR3: CASSLVGSGVRGYTF
J: TRBJ1-2; V: TRBV18; CDR3: CASSPRQGPEYGYTF
J: TRBJ1-1; V: TRBV12-3/TRBV12-4; CDR3: CASSLVNTEAFF
J: TRBJ1-6; V: TRBV19; CDR3: CASSPLGSGSPLHF
J: TRBJ1-2; V: TRBV10-2; CDR3: CASSTATGYGYTF
J: TRBJ2-1; V: TRBV12-3/TRBV12-4; CDR3: CASSLGWEGYEQFF
J: TRBJ2-2; V: TRBV5-5; CDR3: CASSLWRQGAGELFF
J: TRBJ2-5; V: TRBV6-5; CDR3: CASSPGLAEKETQYF
J: TRBJ2-3; V: TRBV6-2/TRBV6-3; CDR3: CASSHGGLWRPDTQYF
J: TRBJ2-7; V: TRBV6-5; CDR3: CASSLAPRTPSYEQYF
J: TRBJ2-6; V: TRBV27; CDR3: CASGGDAGANVLTF
J: TRBJ2-5; V: TRBV5-4; CDR3: CASSRSEAGGWETQYF
J: TRBJ2-2; V: TRBV7-9; CDR3: CASSGEASGSGWELFF
J: TRBJ2-2; V: TRBV6-1; CDR3: CASSEAIGVPGELFF
J: TRBJ1-6; V: TRBV7-2; CDR3: CASSSGGSGSPLHF